This paragraph reports one T cell receptor (beta chain). The antigen remains unidentified. Donors were healthy HIV-negative adults without recent acute infections or vaccinations. The data are from a study of shared clonotypes between healthy human individuals. Findings of the study overall: Clonotype sharing levels among donors were expected to vary with sequencing depth. At large depth, rarefaction still showed sorted-subset sequencing to be incomplete.

Assay used: immunoSEQ multiplex PCR; TCRdb lists only in-frame clones, some missing. The sample has some 1.4 million clones, over 95% seen once. The CDR3 is 12 residues long. CDR1 and CDR2 from the germline V gene are SGHAT and FQNNGV. V was trimmed by 2 bases and J by 3 bases, leaving 3 bases between them. The chain is built from TRBV11-2 and TRBJ2-3; D remains unclear. Sequenced: naive CD4+ T cells sorted from blood. Subset denoted: CD45RA+ positively selected. The receptor was derived from a man aged 25-40 years in good health. The CDR3 loop is CASSLWTDTQYF. The DNA for the CDR3 is TGTGCCAGCAGCTTATGGACAGATACGCAGTATTTT. The variable domain in full, completed from reference TRBV11-2 and TRBJ2-3, reads EAGVAQSPRYKIIEKRQSVAFWCNPISGHATLYWYQQILGQGPKLLIQFQNNGVVDDSQLPKDRFSAERLKGVDSTLKIQPAKLEDSAVYLCASSLWTDTQYFGPGTRLTVL.